This T cell receptor beta chain was identified during a study of cytomegalovirus exposure and HLA in healthy donors. Germline CDR1 and CDR2: MDHEN and SYDVKM. The CDR3 totals 14 residues. With 3 bases removed from V and 10 bases from J, the gap between germline ends came to 13 bases. Study results and limitations: Earlier results showed most TCR beta V segments being productive about 90% or about 30% of the time.

As to this clone: Its antigen is undetermined.

With 60 Vbeta and 13 Jbeta primers, the PCR was carried out. Sequenced by immunoSEQ multiplex PCR; TCRdb stores in-frame clones only, minus some. The sample contains around 180,000 clones, about 86% of which appear only once. The V call is TRBV28, the J call TRBJ1-6; D may be TRBD1 (5 bases). Sequencing was carried out using PBMCs. This receptor was obtained from a woman aged 18 to 35 in good health and CMV-seropositive. The chain's CDR3 is CASSFRGNPSPLHF. CDR3 DNA sequence: TGTGCCAGCAGTTTTAGGGGAAACCCCTCACCCCTCCACTTT.